The text below deals with one TCR beta chain. No antigen is known for it. There are no base qualities to consult, and no much larger clone falls within one base. These data belong to a study of cytomegalovirus exposure and HLA in healthy donors (dated by TCRdb to between 2016 and 2019). As for the study more broadly: In an earlier analysis of around 540 of the donors, 250 to 350 Gb of sequence data and 120 million or so unique TCR beta sequences from about 180 million T cells were reported. Besides the first cohort of under 700 subjects, a separate validation cohort made up of 120 different subjects was used. Roughly five DR-DQ haplotypes were treated as single units for association and clustering because of strong linkage in the cohort. The T cell repertoires of 666 subjects were profiled by immunosequencing and related to cytomegalovirus serostatus. Donor age, sex, ethnicity and CMV serostatus were collected together with the repertoire data. The number of donors typed differed by locus, with roughly 629-640 for A, B, C, DRB1 and DQB1, around 520 for DQA1, over 600 for DPA1, and approximately 470 for DPB1. All discovery cohort repertoires had been generated on a single sequencing platform. Both class I and class II loci were covered by HLA typing, at four-digit resolution. The study combined high-throughput TCR immunosequencing, statistical association of individual TCRs with disease status, and machine learning to predict cytomegalovirus infection status. A later analysis re-examined previously published TCR beta repertoires from roughly 650 donors and added high-resolution HLA genotyping to investigate patterns of TCR occurrence. On average, roughly 250,000 unique TCR beta nucleotide sequences were sequenced per donor among more than 350 genotyped donors of the cohort, with 15% to 20% of those sequences being non-productive. Rather than using new phenotypic data, the later analysis identified candidate immune exposures from TCR beta sequences and from how often those sequences occurred across donors. The study was designed to test whether signatures of past pathogen exposure could be identified by cataloging public T cell receptors. To decide whether each TCR beta V gene segment behaved as functional or pseudogenic, an earlier analysis of some 600 of the donors relied on high-throughput TCR beta sequencing. Of the roughly 400 genotyped donors, more than 75% were placed in the genetic ancestry cluster associated with self-reported Caucasian donors. Roughly 300 gigabases of sequencing data and tens of millions of unique TCR sequences made up an early release that covered approximately 620 HLA-typed donors. Genome-wide SNP genotypes for about 65% of the 666 donors were used in a later genetic analysis, which treated that subset as a discovery cohort.

Measured from the cysteine to the phenylalanine, the CDR3 is 15 residues long. Only the CDR3 DNA is retained, 45 bases long and in frame from the first base. V is cut back by 5 bases and J by 5 bases, with 11 bases in the junction unmatched. The germline V gene sets CDR1 to SGHTA and CDR2 to FQGNSA. Overall results and qualifications from the work: In both the original and validation cohorts, the classifier was reported to diagnose cytomegalovirus status with high specificity and sensitivity. A further reported finding was that TCR beta sequences accurately predicted the HLA-A and HLA-B alleles for most subjects in the first cohort. This cohort had only TCR beta chains sequenced, and the lack of alpha or paired-chain data limited which features could be detected. In a later analysis, several top co-occurrence clusters were reported to appear linked to parvovirus B19, influenza, CMV and Epstein-Barr virus. The authors suggested that the approach could potentially be generalized to other disease states and immunological phenotypes. Sequencing depth was assumed to be roughly uniform across donors in the presence/absence analyses, though that assumption may not hold. In a later analysis, HLA-associated TCR beta chains were found to be more clonally expanded and to have lower generation probabilities than equally common non-associated chains. Immune exposure information for the cohort was limited to CMV serostatus. In a later analysis, TCR association rates were found to vary across HLA loci, with the most associated TCRs seen for DRB1 alleles and the fewest for HLA-C alleles. Correlated functional status among segregating V segments might be attributable to linkage disequilibrium, but an unknown experimental factor could not be ruled out. Because the 87-base-pair reads could not distinguish some IMGT-functional V segments, including TRBV6-2 and TRBV6-3, those segments were excluded. A later genetic analysis reported fewer N-insertions in productive TCRs among donors in an Asian-associated ancestry cluster than the roughly 620-donor mean. A later analysis found that most CMV-associated TCR beta chains appeared HLA-restricted, with HLA associations seemingly driven largely by CMV exposure. A later genetic analysis associated a missense DCLRE1C variant with V-gene and J-gene trimming of TCR beta chains, and an independent cohort replicated the association. A cluster of highly shared sequence variants was judged likely to be a technical artifact of the sequencing pipeline. Because some donors lacked HLA typing at each locus, the association tests relied only on the typed subset. Because counts were too low, about 15 rarely observed V segments, including chromosome 9 orphons, were left out of the earlier analysis of 587 of the donors. Across donors, most TCR sequences were observed very rarely, whereas some public TCRs were present in many individuals. In the study, 150 to 200 TCR beta chains were listed as associated with cytomegalovirus. In an earlier analysis of fewer than 750 of the donors, most TCR beta V segments were observed in productive rearrangements about 90% or about 30% of the time, broadly matching IMGT annotations. In vitro tests confirmed that three of the cytomegalovirus-associated TCR beta chains recognize cytomegalovirus antigens. A later analysis associated 15,000 to 20,000 TCR beta sequences with specific HLA alleles at a false discovery rate of 0.05. When HLA alleles, especially DR and DQ, strongly co-occurred, TCR associations were difficult to assign to individual alleles.

The cohort consisted of approximately 670 healthy bone marrow donors. At the time of sampling, all cohort members were nominally healthy, though unrecorded immune exposures were likely present. The donor tested CMV seronegative, placing the donor among the 300 to 450 seronegative members of the cohort. A peripheral blood sample was collected from each donor, and TCR beta sequencing was performed on peripheral blood mononuclear cells. The Qiagen DNeasy Blood Extraction Kit was used to extract genomic DNA from the blood cell samples. Library prep was done by the immunoSEQ multiplex PCR assay. For the multiplex PCR, a mixture combining 60 forward primers for TCR Vbeta segments and 13 reverse primers for TCR Jbeta segments was used. The CDR3 region of rearranged TCR beta genes was amplified from genomic DNA by a multiplex PCR assay. Amplified TCR beta libraries were sequenced as 87-base-pair reads on the Illumina HiSeq System. As for the authors' bioinformatics: A later analysis counted about 80 million unique TCR beta chains across the 650 to 800 repertoires, and roughly 11 million of these chains were shared by at least two donors. Raw reads were error-corrected and collapsed into unique sequences by a nearest-neighbor algorithm in which closely related sequences were merged to remove PCR and sequencing errors. CDR3 sequences were aligned to IMGT reference sequences to assign V, D and J gene segments. For a sequence to be retained, at least a six-nucleotide match to both a V gene segment and a J gene segment was required. A rearrangement was called productive if the CDR3 had no stop codons and remained in frame with V and J, and every other rearrangement was called non-productive. Following IMGT convention, CDR3 was defined as the stretch from the second conserved V-encoded cysteine up to the conserved J-encoded phenylalanine. The earlier analysis of about 500 of the donors excluded sequences that lacked an unambiguous match to a single V gene segment. An earlier analysis of several hundred of the donors called V segments functional above 56.7% productive rearrangements and segregating when the between-donor standard deviation exceeded 5%. To diagnose cytomegalovirus status from the catalog of TCR beta chain sequences, a statistical classification framework was built. A later analysis assigned V and J genes by comparing TCR nucleotide sequences with IMGT/GENE-DB human TR gene sequences. The TCRdist pipeline was used in a later analysis to assign CDR3 sequences and most-parsimonious VDJ recombination scenarios. In a later analysis, every TCR beta chain was defined by the combination of its CDR3 amino acid sequence and its V-gene family, and reads without a unique V-gene family were dropped. In a later analysis, fewer than 650 highly shared, low-generation-probability nucleotide sequences were removed to address suspected cross-contamination and a sequencing artifact. For each public chain, a later analysis derived a clonal expansion index from normalized ranks of inferred template counts within each repertoire. Generation probabilities in a later analysis came from a VDJ recombination model fitted to out-of-frame rearrangements, and those results were checked against IGoR. A later analysis scored TCR-TCR, TCR-HLA and TCR-CMV co-occurrence with hypergeometric tests, applying a repertoire-size bias correction to TCR pairs. To estimate false discovery rates, a later analysis permuted the HLA or CMV assignments 20 times. In a later analysis, co-occurring TCRs were grouped with DBSCAN, and TCRdist sequence similarity was added when clustering was performed within HLA-allele-positive subsets. Repertoires with fewer than 30,000 or more than 120,000 public chains were left out of co-occurrence clustering, as were roughly five repertoires with anomalous nucleotide sharing. TCRdb obtained this table from immuneACCESS and retained in-frame rearrangements with V and J assigned. These tables miss some clones; where compared with another copy, unresolved V genes account for less than half of the shortfall, and the remainder is unexplained. The DNA was the basis for D and trimming; V, J and clone size are from that table. The sample table contains about 180,000 clones; only one count was recorded for almost 85% of them. About 0.5% of the sample lies in the top ten.

The sample comprised PBMCs. The V gene is TRBV7-2 and the J gene is TRBJ2-5; TRBD2 fits 7 bases in the junction. This clonotype was obtained from a woman in her forties or fifties in good health and CMV-seronegative. In nucleotide form, the sequence is TGTGCCAGCAGCCCCCGGACTAGTCGAGGGGAGACCCAGTACTTC. Translation gives CASSPRTSRGETQYF.